The clone carrying this T cell receptor beta chain was seen many times. This sample is drawn from a study of T cells in Graves' hyperthyroidism and ophthalmopathy. Amplified TCR beta CDR3 regions derived from RNA transcripts. An initial round of RT-PCR targeting the TCR CDR3 relied on the HTBI primer set. TCRdb ran MiXCR on the multiplex PCR reads and lists one entry per CDR3 protein. Among some 440,000 distinct CDR3 sequences listed, 15% to 18% were seen once. Patients aged 18 to 65 had newly diagnosed hyperthyroidism of under 2 months' duration. Uncontrolled infections, other autoimmune diseases, pregnancy or lactation led to exclusion of patients. Fresh peripheral blood, about 9.6 ml, yielded the PBMCs. The source is a woman aged 18-29 years with Graves' hyperthyroidism. The specimen was blood.

The CDR3 nucleotides are TGCAGTGCCGCGTCAGGTGGAGCGGGAGACCACGAGCAGTACTTC. This translates into CSAASGGAGDHEQYF. The chain uses TRBV20-1 and TRBJ2-7; 8 nucleotides align to TRBD2. In germline, CDR1 is DFQATT, CDR2 SNEGSKA (reference sequence). CDR3 length: 15 residues. Trimming at V came to 6 bases and at J to 5 bases, leaving 15 bases not matched to a gene.